These 6 T cell receptor beta chains share one sample of origin, sequenced in a study of cytomegalovirus exposure and HLA in healthy donors. In the PCR, 60 Vbeta and 13 Jbeta primers were used. The assay was immunoSEQ multiplex PCR, and TCRdb's table has in-frame clones only and misses some. The table includes 150,000 to 200,000 clones, 62% detected once. Specimen: PBMCs. The receptors shown here come from a middle-aged man in good health and CMV-seronegative.

The chain carries TRBV19 and TRBJ2-2, with 13 bases aligning to TRBD2. The V and J ends lost 6 bases and 2 bases, in that order; junction bases with no gene match: 6. The CDR3 is 17 residues long. Germline values: CDR1 LNHDA, CDR2 SQIVND (reference sequence). CDR3 coding DNA: TGTGCCAGTAGCCGGACTAGCGGGGGAATAAACACCGGGGAGCTGTTTTTT. Amino acids: CASSRTSGGINTGELFF.

In this sample, this clone turned up once. This chain links TRBV4-1 with TRBJ2-5, with D possibly being TRBD1 (5 bases). The end of the DNA aligns better with TRBJ2-7, so the J call may be wrong. The CDR3 has 12 amino acids. Germline-derived CDR1 and CDR2 are MGHRA and YSYEKL. CDR3 nucleotides: TGCGCCAGCAGCCAATCAGGGTTCGAGCAGTACTTC. Translated: CASSQSGFEQYF.

This rearrangement joins TRBV6-5 to TRBJ2-3; D not certain. This CDR3 is built from 14 residues. The germline V gene encodes CDR1 MNHEY and CDR2 SVGAGI. V was pared by 2 bases and J by 4 bases, with 10 bases between. The CDR3 is CASSYGLLADTQYF. The CDR3 coding sequence is TGTGCCAGCAGTTACGGGCTGTTAGCAGATACGCAGTATTTT.

This clone was seen more than once but under ten times. The V call is TRBV25-1, the J call TRBJ1-5; 7 bases are shared with TRBD1. Losses at the gene ends were 7 bases for V and 9 bases for J; bases not matched to a gene: 12. The CDR3 has 14 residues. Germline assignment: CDR1 MGHDK and CDR2 SYGVNS. CDR3 amino acids: CASTRDSVQWPQHF. The CDR3 DNA is TGTGCCAGCACCCGGGACAGCGTTCAATGGCCCCAGCATTTT.

The chain has TRBV7-2 and TRBJ2-1; the D gene is possibly TRBD1 (7 bases). CDR1 and CDR2 from the germline V gene are SGHTA and FQGNSA. The V gene lost 0 bases and the J gene lost 9 bases, with 12 bases spanning the gap. The CDR3 is made up of 14 amino acids. CDR3 nucleotide sequence: TGTGCCAGCAGCTTAGCGGCAGGGGGAGGTGAGCAGTTCTTC. It codes for CASSLAAGGGEQFF.

CDR3 in amino acids: CASSLDSATNEKLFF. The DNA of the CDR3 is TGTGCCAGCAGCTTGGACAGTGCAACTAATGAAAAACTGTTTTTT. This chain links TRBV7-9 with TRBJ1-4, with D tentatively TRBD1 (6 bases). The length of the CDR3 is 15 residues. Germline V gene data show CDR1 as SEHNR and CDR2 as FQNEAQ (reference sequence). Between the trimmed V and J ends, which lost 3 bases and 0 bases, there was a span of 8 bases.